The 32 T cell receptor beta chains in this list originate from one sample, sequenced in a study of T cells in Graves' hyperthyroidism and ophthalmopathy. The CDR3 regions of TCR beta were amplified from RNA transcripts. First-round RT-PCR targeting the TCR CDR3 was performed with the HTBI primer set. MiXCR, run by TCRdb on the multiplex PCR reads, gives a single entry per CDR3 protein. The sample has 410,000 or so distinct CDR3 sequences; over 12% are singletons. The sequencing sample was made of blood. Every receptor here comes from a man between 18 and 35 years old with Graves' ophthalmopathy.

This clonotype was found many times. This chain connects TRBV12-3 or TRBV12-4 to TRBJ2-3; 7 bases match TRBD2. This CDR3 region has 13 residues. With V trimmed by 9 bases and J by 6 bases, 9 bases remained unmatched. In DNA, the CDR3 is TGTGCCAGTGGGCTAAGCGGGGCGGATACGCAGTATTTT. It encodes CASGLSGADTQYF.

This clonotype was observed many times. V and J are TRBV20-1 and TRBJ2-5, with D possibly matching TRBD2 (5 bases). V was trimmed by 6 bases and J by 2 bases, leaving 13 bases between them. Germline V gene lookup returns CDR1 DFQATT and CDR2 SNEGSKA (reference sequence). CDR3 length: 13 residues. The CDR3 region has the DNA TGCAGTGCCATGGGAAGACTACAAGAGACCCAGTACTTC. Translation: CSAMGRLQETQYF.

This clonotype was found many times. V is TRBV12-3 or TRBV12-4 and J is TRBJ2-7; D is perhaps TRBD1 (6 bases). The CDR3 covers 14 residues. V was pared by 7 bases and J by 6 bases, with 19 bases between. CDR3 nucleotides: TGTGCCAGCACCACCTCGAGGGTAGGGGGCGAGCAGTACTTC. Its translation: CASTTSRVGGEQYF.

This clonotype was seen ten or more times. The chain recombines TRBV5-8 with TRBJ1-2; D is uncertain. Germline V lookup: CDR1 SGHTS, CDR2 YDEGEE. The CDR3 runs 14 residues. V was clipped by 0 bases and J by 5 bases, with 11 bases between them. This chain's CDR3 is CASSLGHIIYGYTF. CDR3 coding DNA: TGTGCCAGCAGCTTGGGACACATTATATATGGCTACACCTTC.

In its sample, this clonotype was seen many times. The chain employs TRBV28 and TRBJ1-2; tentatively, D is TRBD1 (6 bases). The V and J ends lost 2 bases and 8 bases respectively, with 15 bases between them. Germline loops: CDR1 MDHEN, CDR2 SYDVKM. This CDR3 comprises 14 residues. CDR3 protein: CASSLGRGHHGYTF. The CDR3 DNA follows: TGTGCCAGCAGTTTAGGGCGGGGACATCACGGCTACACCTTC.

Many counts were recorded for this clonotype. The V call is TRBV20-1, the J call TRBJ1-2; 9 nucleotides agree with TRBD1. The CDR3 contains 12 residues. Germline V gene data show CDR1 as DFQATT and CDR2 as SNEGSKA (reference sequence). V lost 5 bases and J lost 8; bases outside the gene matches: 6. The CDR3 bases are TGCAGTGCTTTACAGGGGGCGGAGGGCTACACCTTC. Protein sequence: CSALQGAEGYTF.

CDR3 in DNA: TGTGCCAGCAGTACCGGAGCGAGAAGGGAGCAGTACTTC. It encodes CASSTGARREQYF. The chain is built from TRBV6-1 and TRBJ2-7, with D unresolved. V lost 5 bases to trimming and J lost 7 bases, with 15 bases between them. The CDR3 sequence is 13 residues long. The germline gives CDR1 MNHNS, CDR2 SASEGT.

The sample holds many counts of this clonotype. The V and J genes are TRBV6-1 and TRBJ1-2, with 7 bases identical to TRBD1. Germline lookup yields CDR1 MNHNS and CDR2 SASEGT. The CDR3 has 12 amino acids. With 8 bases clipped from V and 8 bases from J, the junction kept 8 bases outside the gene matches. In nucleotides, the CDR3 is TGTGCCAGCGCCGGACAGGCAGCAGGCTACACCTTC. This codes for CASAGQAAGYTF.

The table lists this clonotype with many counts. The J gene is TRBJ2-7, the V gene TRBV7-9; 10 bases line up with TRBD2. With V trimmed by 5 bases and J by 2 bases, 9 bases remained unmatched. This CDR3 has 16 amino acids. Germline V gene data show CDR1 as SEHNR and CDR2 as FQNEAQ (reference sequence). The CDR3 coding sequence is TGTGCCAGCAGCCCCCGATTTAGCGGGAGGCCCTACGAGCAGTACTTC. Protein: CASSPRFSGRPYEQYF.

The chain couples TRBV10-1 to TRBJ2-2; D unclear. The V gene lost 3 bases and the J gene lost 5 bases, with 7 bases spanning the gap. The CDR3 has 13 amino acids. Germline V gene sequence: CDR1 WNHNN, CDR2 SYGVQD (reference sequence). The CDR3 here is CASSDWGTGELFF. The CDR3 coding sequence is TGCGCCAGCAGTGACTGGGGTACCGGGGAGCTGTTTTTT.

This clonotype has more than one count but fewer than ten. The V gene is TRBV9, the J gene TRBJ1-4, with TRBD1 matching 11 bases. The V gene end was trimmed by 2 bases and the J gene end by 7 bases; junction bases not matched to a gene: 7. From germline, CDR1 is SGDLS and CDR2 YYNGEE. The length of the CDR3 is 16 residues. The CDR3 sequence: CASSVTDRGRFEKLFF. CDR3 DNA sequence: TGTGCCAGCAGCGTCACGGACAGGGGGCGGTTTGAAAAACTGTTTTTT.

This clonotype has a count of ten or more. The chain carries TRBV20-1 and TRBJ2-3; a weak D match, TRBD1 (6 bases). The V end was cut by 3 bases, the J end by 4 bases, with 17 bases between. CDR1 is DFQATT and CDR2 is SNEGSKA in the germline V gene (reference sequence). This CDR3 region has 15 residues. CDR3 coding DNA: TGCAGTGCTAGCGGGACACCCTTTGGGGCAGATACGCAGTATTTT. It translates to CSASGTPFGADTQYF.

This clonotype was seen repeatedly, ten times or more. This chain links TRBV6-6 with TRBJ1-1; TRBD1 might be the D (6 bases). The CDR3 extends over 15 amino acids. The V gene lost 2 bases and the J gene lost 0 bases, with 10 bases spanning the gap. CDR1 is MNHNY, CDR2 SVGAGI, per germline (reference sequence). The CDR3 protein is CASSYTTGLNTEAFF. The CDR3 DNA is TGTGCCAGCAGTTACACGACAGGTTTGAACACTGAAGCTTTCTTT.

The chain has TRBV6-1 and TRBJ1-6; D not certain. Trimming removed 5 bases from V and 5 bases from J, with 7 bases in between. Germline assignment: CDR1 MNHNS and CDR2 SASEGT. There are 13 residues in the CDR3. DNA for the CDR3: TGTGCCAGCAGTCAGGAAAATAATTCACCCCTCCACTTT. It codes for CASSQENNSPLHF.

This chain uses TRBV6-1 with TRBJ2-3; D remains ambiguous. The CDR3 spans 14 residues. V was shortened by 0 bases and J by 5 bases, with 9 bases between the two germline ends. Germline V gene sequence: CDR1 MNHNS, CDR2 SASEGT. The CDR3 reads CASSEAKDLDTQYF. In DNA form, the CDR3 reads TGTGCCAGCAGTGAAGCCAAGGATCTAGATACGCAGTATTTT.

V is TRBV19 and J is TRBJ1-1, with 8 bases matching TRBD1. CDR1 and CDR2 from the germline V gene are LNHDA and SQIVND (reference sequence). The trim removed 1 base at V and 6 bases at J, leaving 10 bases unmatched. This CDR3 region has 16 residues. CDR3 residues: CASSIGAGGADAEAFF. The CDR3 DNA reads TGTGCCAGTAGTATAGGAGCAGGGGGCGCGGACGCTGAAGCTTTCTTT.

This clonotype has a count of ten or more. The rearrangement links TRBV20-1 to TRBJ2-7; possibly TRBD2 for D (5 bases). Germline CDR1 reads DFQATT; CDR2 reads SNEGSKA (reference sequence). V was shortened by 0 bases and J by 6 bases, with 18 bases between the two germline ends. The CDR3 totals 15 residues. Here the CDR3 reads CSARDPVRDGREQYF. The CDR3 DNA follows: TGCAGTGCTAGAGACCCGGTACGGGATGGACGCGAGCAGTACTTC.

This clonotype was detected many times. The V call is TRBV9, the J call TRBJ1-3, with D possibly TRBD1 on 6 matching bases. The CDR3 is 14 residues long. Germline CDR1 SGDLS, CDR2 YYNGEE. The V gene lost 3 bases and the J gene lost 1 base, with 8 bases spanning the gap. CDR3 nucleotide sequence: TGTGCCAGCAGCGCACAGGGATCTGGAAACACCATATATTTT. Protein: CASSAQGSGNTIYF.

This clonotype was counted at least ten times. V gene TRBV27 combines with J gene TRBJ2-2; D possibly corresponds to TRBD1 (6 bases). Germline CDR1 reads MNHEY; CDR2 reads SMNVEV (reference sequence). CDR3 length equals 15 residues. V shed 3 bases and J shed 6 bases, with 14 bases lying between them. The CDR3 is CASSLAYRDPGELFF. The CDR3 coding sequence is TGTGCCAGCAGTTTGGCCTACAGGGACCCCGGGGAGCTGTTTTTT.

There are a few counts of this clonotype. V usage is TRBV6-1 and J usage is TRBJ1-5, with D possibly being TRBD1 (5 bases). The CDR3 sequence is 15 residues long. Trimming cost V 6 bases and J 2 bases, with 14 bases left between them. The germline gives CDR1 MNHNS, CDR2 SASEGT. The CDR3 loop is CASSPGVSGNQPQHF. In DNA, the CDR3 is TGTGCCAGCAGCCCGGGGGTCAGTGGCAATCAGCCCCAGCATTTT.

The V and J genes are TRBV20-1 and TRBJ2-3; D is possibly TRBD2 (7 bases). In germline, CDR1 is DFQATT, CDR2 SNEGSKA (reference sequence). Trimming pared 7 bases from V and 2 bases from J, leaving 22 bases between. The CDR3 is made up of 16 amino acids. The CDR3 DNA is TGCAGTGGAGGGGGGGTACCCTGGGCAGCCACAGATACGCAGTATTTT. Its protein product is CSGGGVPWAATDTQYF.

This clonotype occurred many times. V is TRBV7-2 and J is TRBJ1-2; D perhaps matches TRBD1 (6 bases). The CDR3 contains 15 residues. V dropped 4 bases and J dropped 4 bases, with 16 bases sitting between them. CDR1 and CDR2 from the germline V gene are SGHTA and FQGNSA. CDR3 sequence reads: CASSSPGGAGYGYTF. The DNA of the CDR3 is TGTGCCAGCAGCTCCCCGGGGGGCGCTGGCTATGGCTACACCTTC.

At least ten counts were recorded for this clonotype. The chain employs TRBV13 and TRBJ2-5; TRBD1 aligns across 8 bases. V shed 1 base and J 5 bases; nucleotides not matched to a gene: 15. The CDR3 spans 18 residues. CDR1 and CDR2 from the germline V gene are PRHDT and FYEKMQ (reference sequence). The DNA of the CDR3 is TGTGCCAGCAGCTTAGCGGTCGAGCGCAGGGGGCTGGGTGAGACCCAGTACTTC. It codes for CASSLAVERRGLGETQYF.

This clonotype was recorded at least ten times. The V and J genes are TRBV11-2 and TRBJ2-5; 7 bases align to TRBD2. This CDR3 region has 14 residues. V lost 7 bases and J lost 3; bases outside the gene matches: 8. Germline V gene sequence: CDR1 SGHAT, CDR2 FQNNGV. The CDR3 protein is CASNPLAIEETQYF. The CDR3 DNA follows: TGTGCCAGCAACCCACTAGCGATAGAAGAGACCCAGTACTTC.

This clonotype was counted many times. CDR3 DNA: TGTGCCAGCAGCGGCCCCCGGGCCTCGAATGAAAAACTGTTTTTT. It codes for CASSGPRASNEKLFF. The chain uses TRBV7-8 and TRBJ1-4; D ambiguous. The CDR3 runs 15 residues. V lost 5 bases, J lost 5 bases, and 15 bases lay in between. Germline values: CDR1 SGHVS, CDR2 FQNEAQ.

The chain has TRBV6-1 and TRBJ2-7; perhaps TRBD2 as D (6 bases). V was clipped by 8 bases and J by 4 bases, with 15 bases between them. This CDR3 contains 13 residues. From germline, CDR1 is MNHNS and CDR2 SASEGT. The CDR3 nucleotides are TGTGCCAGCCGAGGATGGGAGGAGTACGAGCAGTACTTC. It yields the protein CASRGWEEYEQYF.

The CDR3 DNA reads TGTGCCAGCAGTCAGACCGAGAGCCTCGAGACCCAGTACTTC. Its translation is CASSQTESLETQYF. This chain connects TRBV12-3 or TRBV12-4 to TRBJ2-5, with D uncertain. The V end was cut by 5 bases, the J end by 5 bases, with 15 bases between. The CDR3 is 14 residues long.

This clonotype was observed a few times. The V call is TRBV19, the J call TRBJ2-1; 11 bases are shared with TRBD1. Losses at the gene ends were 5 bases for V and 9 bases for J; bases not matched to a gene: 6. Germline V gene data show CDR1 as LNHDA and CDR2 as SQIVND (reference sequence). The CDR3 loop spans 14 amino acids. The CDR3: CASSGTGGLAEQFF. The CDR3 DNA reads TGTGCCAGTAGTGGGACAGGGGGGCTAGCTGAGCAGTTCTTC.

For this clonotype: This is likely a read error, given that the CDR3 carries no conserved phenylalanine or tryptophan at its end. The rearrangement uses TRBV7-9 and TRBJ1-6; 12 nucleotides agree with TRBD1. This CDR3 is 17 amino acids long. V lost 4 bases to trimming and J lost 5 bases; unmatched junction nucleotides: 6. The germline CDR1 and CDR2 sequences are SEHNR and FQNEAQ (reference sequence). CDR3 in DNA: TGTGCCAGCAGCTCGGGACAGGGGGCTCTCGATAATTCACCCCTCCACCTT. It specifies CASSSGQGALDNSPLHL.

This clonotype was detected ten times or more. The chain uses TRBV20-1 and TRBJ2-3; 12 bases fit TRBD2. CDR3 length equals 16 residues. Germline V gene sequence: CDR1 DFQATT, CDR2 SNEGSKA (reference sequence). The V segment lost 0 bases and the J segment 6 bases; nucleotides outside the gene matches: 7. The CDR3 here is CSARDTSGGLVDTQYF. CDR3 nucleotides: TGCAGTGCTAGAGATACTAGCGGGGGGCTTGTCGATACGCAGTATTTT.

This clonotype was counted ten times or more. The chain couples TRBV20-1 to TRBJ2-1, with TRBD2 as a possible D gene (5 bases). The V and J ends lost 5 bases and 0 bases respectively, with 11 bases between them. The CDR3 is 14 residues long. The germline gives CDR1 DFQATT, CDR2 SNEGSKA (reference sequence). CDR3: CSALLGSSYNEQFF. DNA for the CDR3: TGCAGTGCTCTTTTGGGGAGCTCCTACAATGAGCAGTTCTTC.

The rearrangement joins TRBV5-4 to TRBJ1-1, with D possibly TRBD1 on 6 matching bases. Germline CDR1 and CDR2: SGHNT and YYREEE (reference sequence). The V and J ends lost 3 bases and 5 bases respectively, with 20 bases between them. The CDR3 has 16 residues. The CDR3, as DNA: TGTGCCAGCAGCTCGGGGGCTTCGGGACCGAGGACTGAAGCTTTCTTT. It codes for CASSSGASGPRTEAFF.